This T cell receptor beta chain was recovered during a study of T cells in women clearing cervical HPV infection. Study summary: Case blood drawn at lesion detection; control blood after infection cleared. Points from the study as a whole: Controls had more TRBV6-7 (0.16%) than cases (about 0.11%).

Notes on this clone: The antigen is not known. The CDR3 end falls 3 residues outside the read, so it is completed with the germline J gene.

Some clones are missing from TCRdb's copy, which holds only in-frame ones; the method was immunoSEQ multiplex PCR. The sample holds some 28,000 clones. The CDR3 covers 19 residues. In germline, CDR1 is GTSNPN, CDR2 SVGIG (reference sequence). The sequence came from a woman between 18 and 70 years old with a cervical HPV16 infection that either progressed to CIN3+ or cleared (not recorded which). The rearrangement uses TRBV30 and TRBJ1-1; 8 bases match TRBD1. What was sequenced was blood buffy coat. Incomplete CDR3 DNA: TGTGCCTGGAGTTTTCGACGCCCCAATGACAGGGGAAATACCTACGAG. Its protein is CAWSFRRPNDRGNTYE. The entire CDR3 reads CAWSFRRPNDRGNTYEAFF.